The T cell receptor beta chain under discussion was sequenced for a study of blood T cell repertoires in COVID-19. About the research overall: From the United States, Italy and Spain came samples of acute and convalescent COVID-19. PBMCs, B-cell-depleted T cells, or T cells were the source of the cDNA or gDNA that made up the material.

The V gene's germline CDR1 is MGHRA and CDR2 YSYEKL. With V trimmed by 4 bases and J by 0 bases, 6 bases remained unmatched. The CDR3 covers 17 residues. This clone was seen a few times. As originally analysed: From reference gene primer amplification, estimates of nucleated cell counts were derived. Profiling relied on immunoSEQ multiplex PCR, and the TCRdb table lists in-frame clones only, not all of them. V and J calls and clone size follow that table, whereas D and trimming were derived from the DNA. The sample lists about 120,000 clones, 87% occurring once. The clonotype comes from a woman between 70 and 85 years old with acute or convalescent COVID-19. Material for sequencing was peripheral blood. The chain couples TRBV4-1 to TRBJ1-4; TRBD1 agrees at 9 bases. CDR3 amino acids: CASSPRTGVATNEKLFF. CDR3 coding DNA: TGCGCCAGCAGCCCGAGGACAGGGGTGGCAACTAATGAAAAACTGTTTTTT.